There are many counts of the clone carrying this TCR beta chain. The sample belongs to a study of patients and donors after allogeneic stem cell transplantation. The CDR3 runs to 19 residues. Germline CDR1 and CDR2: MNHEY and SVGAGI. V shed 1 base and J shed 3 bases, with 25 bases lying between them. Each CDR3 protein is one row after TCRdb ran MiXCR on the RT-PCR reads. The table includes about a million distinct CDR3 sequences, roughly 17% detected once. The sequence was collected from a human donor who was either an allogeneic HSCT recipient or a stem cell or donor lymphocyte infusion donor (not recorded which). It is not recorded whose cells these are; they may come from a transplant donor. The genes are TRBV6-5 and TRBJ2-7, with D possibly being TRBD1 or TRBD2 (6 bases each). Sequencing was performed on blood, either unsorted or a sorted T cell fraction (not recorded which). The CDR3 region is CASSYFRGGQDSSFYEQYF. DNA for the CDR3: TGTGCCAGCAGTTACTTTCGAGGAGGGCAGGACAGCTCCTTCTACGAGCAGTACTTC.